This T cell receptor beta chain originates from a study of cytomegalovirus exposure and HLA in healthy donors. Germline lookup yields CDR1 SGHTA and CDR2 FQGTGA. Losses at the gene ends were 5 bases for V and 3 bases for J; bases not matched to a gene: 3. CDR3 length equals 14 residues. Primers: 60 Vbeta forward and 13 Jbeta reverse. This table comes from immunoSEQ multiplex PCR, and its TCRdb copy is limited to in-frame clones, with some not included. Of fewer than 200,000 clones listed, 68% are singletons. This sequence joins TRBV7-3 and TRBJ1-2, with 10 bases aligning to TRBD1. The specimen sequenced was PBMCs. This clonotype was obtained from a woman under 30 in good health and CMV-seropositive. The CDR3 spells CASSEGTGDYGYTF. DNA for the CDR3: TGTGCCAGCAGCGAAGGGACAGGGGACTATGGCTACACCTTC.